Listed below are T cell receptor beta chains from one sample, sequenced in a study of T-cell memory formation after mild COVID-19. TCRdb re-derived calls from the 5' RACE reads in MiXCR, one entry per CDR3 protein. This sample has some 290,000 distinct CDR3 sequences, with 15% to 20% found just once. Material: PBMCs or a T cell subset sorted from them (not recorded which). The receptors were sampled from a man between 18 and 35 years old who had mild COVID-19 (a few samples of this study predate the infection). Cell type and time point are not known. CDR3s include the opening cysteine and the closing phenylalanine or tryptophan. Fields, in order: J gene, V gene, CDR3 length, CDR3 protein.

J: TRBJ1-1
V: TRBV4-1
length: 13
CDR3: CASSQDRGTEAFF

J: TRBJ2-5
V: TRBV20-1
length: 13
CDR3: CSATHWGEETQYF

J: TRBJ1-3
V: TRBV20-1
length: 13
CDR3: CSARGRGLNTIYF

J: TRBJ2-5
V: TRBV5-8
length: 16
CDR3: CATDLGVAGGRETQYF

J: TRBJ2-7
V: TRBV6-5
length: 14
CDR3: CASTPQGLAYEQYF

J: TRBJ2-2
V: TRBV6-5
length: 15
CDR3: CASSYGRGYTGELFF

J: TRBJ1-5
V: TRBV7-9
length: 12
CDR3: CASSGGGQPQHF

J: TRBJ2-5
V: TRBV6-1
length: 15
CDR3: CASSAYTGGQETQYF

J: TRBJ1-1
V: TRBV12-3/TRBV12-4
length: 17
CDR3: CASSPGTGHGLNTEAFF

J: TRBJ2-1
V: TRBV7-3
length: 15
CDR3: CASSRGSGGAGEQFF

J: TRBJ2-3
V: TRBV29-1
length: 13
CDR3: CSVATVLRDTQYF

J: TRBJ1-2
V: TRBV7-2
length: 14
CDR3: CASSLGGSVYGYTF

J: TRBJ2-3
V: TRBV12-3/TRBV12-4
length: 15
CDR3: CASSYGGGVVDTQYF

J: TRBJ2-5
V: TRBV7-9
length: 13
CDR3: CASSFPSQETQYF

J: TRBJ2-1
V: TRBV3-1
length: 15
CDR3: CASSRPSGGDNEQFF

J: TRBJ2-7
V: TRBV12-3/TRBV12-4
length: 16
CDR3: CASSPHSGGDAYEQYF

J: TRBJ1-4
V: TRBV28
length: 11
CDR3: CASRTRAELFF

J: TRBJ2-6
V: TRBV28
length: 17
CDR3: CASSTPLGATGANVLTF

J: TRBJ2-7
V: TRBV4-1
length: 14
CDR3: CASSQDPRVYEQYF

J: TRBJ2-3
V: TRBV2
length: 13
CDR3: CASSWLPRAAQYF

J: TRBJ2-3
V: TRBV5-1
length: 15
CDR3: CASSYGTSGTDTQYF

J: TRBJ2-3
V: TRBV7-2
length: 15
CDR3: CASSRTSGSVDTQYF

J: TRBJ2-7
V: TRBV7-9
length: 15
CDR3: CASSARGRTSYEQYF

J: TRBJ2-5
V: TRBV4-3
length: 15
CDR3: CASSQEWPDQETQYF

J: TRBJ2-3
V: TRBV5-1
length: 17
CDR3: CASSSRLSGGVTDTQYF

J: TRBJ2-1
V: TRBV7-9
length: 13
CDR3: CASSPKSLDEQFF

J: TRBJ2-1
V: TRBV11-2
length: 13
CDR3: CASSATGVSEQFF

J: TRBJ1-5
V: TRBV10-2
length: 19
CDR3: CASATPTWTGEIGEQPQHF

J: TRBJ2-2
V: TRBV5-1
length: 15
CDR3: CASSLGQFNTGELFF

J: TRBJ2-5
V: TRBV6-6
length: 14
CDR3: CASSIQGAGETQYF

J: TRBJ2-3
V: TRBV9
length: 15
CDR3: CASSVRAVSTDTQYF

J: TRBJ2-1
V: TRBV7-2
length: 14
CDR3: CASGTSRSYNEQFF

J: TRBJ1-5
V: TRBV12-3/TRBV12-4
length: 13
CDR3: CASSQQGPQPQHF

J: TRBJ2-3
V: TRBV7-9
length: 17
CDR3: CASSLARGAPSTDTQYF

J: TRBJ1-2
V: TRBV5-5
length: 13
CDR3: CASSITTGVRATF

J: TRBJ2-1
V: TRBV4-3
length: 15
CDR3: CASSPGTAYYNEQFF

J: TRBJ2-7
V: TRBV15
length: 15
CDR3: CATSIIAVPLYEQYF

J: TRBJ2-3
V: TRBV3-1
length: 14
CDR3: CASSLGHRTDTQYF

J: TRBJ1-2
V: TRBV6-5
length: 14
CDR3: CASSYGILTGGYTF

J: TRBJ2-6
V: TRBV19
length: 15
CDR3: CASNLGGPGANVLTF

J: TRBJ2-2
V: TRBV6-5
length: 14
CDR3: CASSYSIYTGELFF

J: TRBJ1-1
V: TRBV5-1
length: 14
CDR3: CASSRGTGDTEAFF